Listed below are T cell receptor beta chains from one sample, sequenced in a study of somatic mutations in cytotoxic T cells in rheumatoid arthritis. The assay was immunoSEQ multiplex PCR, and TCRdb's table has in-frame clones only and misses some. The sample has about 15,000 clones; about 81% are singletons. Specimen: CD8+ T cells sorted from blood. The receptor source for this set is an adult with rheumatoid arthritis. CDR3s include the opening cysteine and the closing phenylalanine or tryptophan. D genes are given only for firm matches. The listing skips clone size in some rows; elsewhere it reads once, few, many or a size class.

NA,TRBV11-1,TRBJ2-7,NA,TGTGCCAGCAGCAAACCTAGTGACTACGAGCAGTACTTC,CASSKPSDYEQYF
NA,TRBV5-1,TRBJ2-5,NA,TGCGCCAGCAGCTTGATGGAAGAGACCCAGTACTTC,CASSLMEETQYF
NA,TRBV11-2,TRBJ2-1,NA,TGTGCCAGCAGCTTGCTGTGGGGGGCAGGTAATGAGCAGTTCTTC,CASSLLWGAGNEQFF
NA,TRBV2,TRBJ2-7,TRBD1,TGTGCCAGCAGGGACAGGGGGCGGTACGAGCAGTACTTC,CASRDRGRYEQYF
NA,TRBV28,TRBJ2-7,TRBD1,TGTGCCAGCACCCTAGGACAGGGGTACGTTCACGAGCAGTACTTC,CASTLGQGYVHEQYF
once,TRBV27,TRBJ2-3,TRBD2,TGTGCCAGCAGTAGCGGGATAGTCGCGCAGTATTTT,CASSSGIVAQYF
NA,TRBV27,TRBJ2-7,NA,TGTGCCAGCAGTCCCTCCTACGAGCAGTACTTC,CASSPSYEQYF
once,TRBV29-1,TRBJ2-1,NA,TGCAGCGTTGAAAGCCCGGACAAGAGCTCCTACAATGAGCAGTTCTTC,CSVESPDKSSYNEQFF
few,TRBV28,TRBJ2-7,TRBD1,TGTGCCAGCAGTAATGGACAGGGCCACTCCTACGAGCAGTACTTC,CASSNGQGHSYEQYF
NA,TRBV9,TRBJ2-1,TRBD1,TGTGCCAGCAGCCCACAGGGGGCTGTGCAGTTCTTC,CASSPQGAVQFF
once,TRBV6-5,TRBJ2-5,TRBD1,TGTGCCAGCAGTTACTCGGGGACAGGGGGAGAGACCCAGTACTTC,CASSYSGTGGETQYF
NA,TRBV4-1,TRBJ2-3,TRBD1,TGCGCCAGCGCGGGGGGACAGGGGGCCGATACGCAGTATTTT,CASAGGQGADTQYF
NA,TRBV5-1,TRBJ2-5,NA,TGCGCCAGCAGCTTGGAACGGCTAGGGGCCCAGTACTTC,CASSLERLGAQYF
NA,TRBV29-1,TRBJ1-2,NA,TGCAGCGTTGATGTCGTTGAGGGAAACTATGGCTACACCTTC,CSVDVVEGNYGYTF
NA,TRBV9,TRBJ2-7,NA,TGTGCCAGCAGCGCAAACTGGGACGAGCAGTACTTC,CASSANWDEQYF
NA,TRBV13,TRBJ2-3,NA,TGTGCCAGCAGCTTAGACCAGGCCACAGATACGCAGTATTTT,CASSLDQATDTQYF
NA,TRBV5-1,TRBJ2-1,TRBD1,TGCGCCAGCAGCCCTGACAGGGGGCCGGTTCGTGAGCAGTTCTTC,CASSPDRGPVREQFF
NA,TRBV11-2,TRBJ2-2,TRBD1,TGTGCCAGCAGCTTAGTTGGACAGGGGAACGGGGAGCTGTTTTTT,CASSLVGQGNGELFF
once,TRBV5-1,TRBJ1-3,NA,TGCGCCAGCAGCTTGGAGGGAAACACCATATATTTT,CASSLEGNTIYF
NA,TRBV11-2,TRBJ2-3,NA,TGTGCCAGCAGCTTAGACCCCTACCCACGAGGGGCCCTCACAGATACGCAGTATTTT,CASSLDPYPRGALTDTQYF
few,TRBV7-9,TRBJ2-7,NA,TGTGCCAGCGGGGCTGCTGGGATCCCGGACGAGCAGTACTTC,CASGAAGIPDEQYF
few,TRBV2,TRBJ2-7,NA,TGTGCCAGCACGGACCTCTCCTACGAGCAGTACTTC,CASTDLSYEQYF
NA,TRBV29-1,TRBJ2-7,NA,TGCAGCGTGAGCCGGGGCCCATCCTACGAGCAGTACTTC,CSVSRGPSYEQYF
NA,TRBV28,TRBJ2-2,NA,TGTGCCAGCAAGAACGCGGTCGGGGAGCTGTTTTTT,CASKNAVGELFF
NA,TRBV29-1,TRBJ2-1,NA,TGCAGCGTTGACAGCTACAATGAGCAGTTCTTC,CSVDSYNEQFF